These 10 T cell receptor beta chains share one sample of origin, sequenced in a study of spatial heterogeneity in lung cancer. Whole-study findings and limits: Tracking of tumor mutation counts was seen in expanded intratumoral alpha and beta TCR counts.

TCRdb redid the calling of the 5' RACE reads with MiXCR, one entry per CDR3 protein. Here the sample spans over 950 distinct CDR3 sequences, approximately 35% being singletons. For these receptors, no antigen is known. Time point indicated: sample taken at primary tumor resection. The sequenced sample was lung tumor tissue, obtained at surgery. The receptors derive from a male donor with early-stage non-small cell lung cancer.

The table lists this clonotype with a count of one. The library was prepared for alpha chains; this beta chain is a stray read, so its frequency means little. The CDR3 reads CASSYSEGTGAQYF. The CDR3, as DNA: TGTGCCAGCAGTTACTCGGAAGGGACAGGGGCCCAGTATTTT. The rearrangement uses TRBV6-2 or TRBV6-3 and TRBJ2-3; 10 nucleotides match TRBD1. Trimming removed 0 bases from V and 12 bases from J; junction bases left unmatched: 6. The CDR3 is 14 residues long. Per germline, CDR1 MNHEY and CDR2 SVGEGT.

As regards this clonotype: This beta chain is a stray read from a library made for alpha chains; its abundance is not meaningful. This chain joins TRBV5-1 and TRBJ2-5, with 9 bases fitting TRBD1. The CDR3 has 16 residues. Losses at the gene ends were 2 bases for V and 5 bases for J; bases not matched to a gene: 10. Germline CDR1 SGHRS, CDR2 YFSETQ. The CDR3 region has the DNA TGCGCCAGCAGCTTTTCTCCGGGACAGGGCTTGGAGACCCAGTACTTC. This encodes CASSFSPGQGLETQYF.

Concerning this clonotype: As an off-target read in a library built for alpha chains, this beta chain has a frequency of little significance. The chain uses TRBV4-3 and TRBJ1-1, with D maybe TRBD1 (6 bases). The CDR3 totals 15 residues. V was pared by 0 bases and J by 4 bases, with 12 bases between. The germline gives CDR1 LGHNA, CDR2 YSLEER. CDR3 sequence: CASSQDRGLGTEAFF. The CDR3, as DNA: TGCGCCAGCAGCCAAGATCGGGGGCTGGGCACTGAAGCTTTCTTT.

Remarks on this clonotype: This beta chain turned up in a library designed for alpha chains; as an off-target read, its abundance says little. V and J are TRBV7-2 and TRBJ2-5; 12 nucleotides agree with TRBD2. The CDR3 totals 15 residues. Germline V gives CDR1 SGHTA, CDR2 FQGNSA. Losses at the gene ends were 7 bases for V and 7 bases for J; bases not matched to a gene: 10. The CDR3 sequence: CASTRLAGAGGTQYF. The CDR3 nucleotides read TGTGCCAGCACTAGACTAGCGGGGGCCGGGGGGACCCAGTACTTC.

This clonotype was seen a handful of times. This beta chain lies outside the target of a library built for alpha chains; its clone size means little. The rearrangement links TRBV5-4 to TRBJ2-5; a possible D gene is TRBD2 (6 bases). Trimming stripped 4 bases from V and 7 bases from J, with 17 bases between. This CDR3 region has 14 residues. Germline V gives CDR1 SGHNT, CDR2 YYREEE (reference sequence). This CDR3 reads CASSNAGSDGTQYF. In DNA, the CDR3 is TGTGCCAGCAGCAACGCGGGATCCGATGGGACCCAGTACTTC.

Of note for this clonotype: This beta chain turned up in a library designed for alpha chains; as an off-target read, its abundance says little. The chain recombines TRBV5-1 with TRBJ2-1, with D unclear. V was pared by 4 bases and J by 5 bases, with 13 bases between. The germline gives CDR1 SGHRS, CDR2 YFSETQ. The CDR3 is 14 residues long. The CDR3 DNA follows: TGCGCCAGCAGCGTCTTCCCCGCTGACAATGAGCAGTTCTTC. Translated, it gives CASSVFPADNEQFF.

Note on this clonotype: Since it is a stray read in a library aimed at alpha chains, this beta chain has a size that is not meaningful. The DNA for the CDR3 is TGCAGCGTTGGTATCAGGGGGGAGACCCAGTACTTC. Protein sequence: CSVGIRGETQYF. This chain uses TRBV29-1 with TRBJ2-5, with TRBD1 matching over 7 bases. This CDR3 contains 12 residues. The ends lost 4 bases at V and 5 bases at J; junction bases unmatched: 4. CDR1 is SQVTM, CDR2 ANQGSEA, per germline. The variable domain in full, with the rest retrieved from reference TRBV29-1 and TRBJ2-5, is SAVISQKPSRDICQRGTSLTIQCQVDSQVTMMFWYRQQPGQSLTLIATANQGSEATYESGFVIDKFPISRPNLTFSTLTVSNMSPEDSSIYLCSVGIRGETQYFGPGTRLLVL.

Regarding this clonotype: With the library built for alpha chains, this beta chain is off target and its frequency is not meaningful. The genes are TRBV9 and TRBJ2-5; tentative D call: TRBD2 (7 bases). V gave up 4 bases and J gave up 4 bases, with 23 bases separating them. The germline V gene has CDR1 SGDLS and CDR2 YYNGEE. The CDR3 is made up of 17 amino acids. CDR3 in DNA: TGTGCCAGCAGCCCTGGAGGGGGGGGCTCCTCGGGAGAGACCCAGTACTTC. Residues: CASSPGGGGSSGETQYF.

As regards this clonotype: A library made for alpha chains picked up this beta chain off target, so its size means little. CDR3 loop: CASSLEPGQKDNEQFF. The CDR3 nucleotides are TGTGCCAGCAGCTTAGAGCCGGGACAGAAGGACAATGAGCAGTTCTTC. The rearrangement uses TRBV11-2 and TRBJ2-1; TRBD1 aligns across 7 bases. The V segment lost 0 bases and the J segment 5 bases; nucleotides outside the gene matches: 7. This CDR3 is built from 16 residues. Looked up from germline, CDR1 is SGHAT and CDR2 is FQNNGV.

A remark on this clonotype: This beta chain is an off-target read within a library intended for alpha chains, so its frequency means little. The CDR3 bases are TGTGCCAGCAGCTTAATGAATGTTCTAGAATTCGGGTCTCCCGGGGAGCTGTTTTTT. This sequence encodes CASSLMNVLEFGSPGELFF. This chain links TRBV7-2 with TRBJ2-2; D remains ambiguous. V was trimmed by 2 bases and J by 6 bases, leaving 25 bases between them. The germline CDR1 and CDR2 sequences are SGHTA and FQGNSA. The CDR3 is 19 amino acids. Together with reference TRBV7-2 and TRBJ2-2, the CDR3 gives the full variable domain: GAGVSQSPSNKVTEKGKDVELRCDPISGHTALYWYRQSLGQGLEFLIYFQGNSAPDKSGLPSDRFSAERTGGSVSTLTIQRTQQEDSAVYLCASSLMNVLEFGSPGELFFGEGSRLTVL.